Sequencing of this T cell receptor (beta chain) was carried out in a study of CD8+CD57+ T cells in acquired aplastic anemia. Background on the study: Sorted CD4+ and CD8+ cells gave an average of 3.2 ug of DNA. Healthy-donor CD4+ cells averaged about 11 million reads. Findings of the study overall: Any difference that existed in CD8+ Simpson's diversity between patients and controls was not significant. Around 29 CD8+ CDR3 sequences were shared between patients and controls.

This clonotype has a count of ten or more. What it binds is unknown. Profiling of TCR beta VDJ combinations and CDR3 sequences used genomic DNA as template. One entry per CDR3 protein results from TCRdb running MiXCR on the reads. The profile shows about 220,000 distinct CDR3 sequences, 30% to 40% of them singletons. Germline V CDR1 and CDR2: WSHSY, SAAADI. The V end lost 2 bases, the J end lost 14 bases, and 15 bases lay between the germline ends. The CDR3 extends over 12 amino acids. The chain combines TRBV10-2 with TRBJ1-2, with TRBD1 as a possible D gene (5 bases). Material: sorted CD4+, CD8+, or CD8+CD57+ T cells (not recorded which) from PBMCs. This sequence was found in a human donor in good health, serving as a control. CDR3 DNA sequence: TGCGCCAGCAGTGAGCAGATGCAGGGACGGACCTTC. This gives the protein CASSEQMQGRTF.